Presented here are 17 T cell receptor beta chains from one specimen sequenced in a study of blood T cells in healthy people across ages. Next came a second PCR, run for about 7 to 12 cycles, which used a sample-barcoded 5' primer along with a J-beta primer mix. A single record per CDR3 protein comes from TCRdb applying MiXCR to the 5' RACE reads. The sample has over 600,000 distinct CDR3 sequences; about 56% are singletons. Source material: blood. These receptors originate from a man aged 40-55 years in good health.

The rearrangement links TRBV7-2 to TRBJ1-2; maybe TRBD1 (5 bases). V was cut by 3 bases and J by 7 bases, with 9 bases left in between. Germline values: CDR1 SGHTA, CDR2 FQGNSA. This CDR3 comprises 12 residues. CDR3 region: CASSFEGSGYTF. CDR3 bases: TGTGCCAGCAGCTTTGAGGGGTCTGGCTACACCTTC.

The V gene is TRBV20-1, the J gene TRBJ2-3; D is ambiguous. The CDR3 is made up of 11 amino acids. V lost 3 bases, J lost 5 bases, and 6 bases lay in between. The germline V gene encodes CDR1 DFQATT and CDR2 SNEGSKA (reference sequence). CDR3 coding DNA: TGCAGTGCTAGGACAATAGATACGCAGTATTTT. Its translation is CSARTIDTQYF.

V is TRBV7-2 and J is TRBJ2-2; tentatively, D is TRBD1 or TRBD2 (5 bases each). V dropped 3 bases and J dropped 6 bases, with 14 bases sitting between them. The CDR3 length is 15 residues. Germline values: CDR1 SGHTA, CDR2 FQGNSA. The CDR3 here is CASSLVQGVAGELFF. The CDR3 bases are TGTGCCAGCAGCTTGGTCCAGGGAGTGGCCGGGGAGCTGTTTTTT.

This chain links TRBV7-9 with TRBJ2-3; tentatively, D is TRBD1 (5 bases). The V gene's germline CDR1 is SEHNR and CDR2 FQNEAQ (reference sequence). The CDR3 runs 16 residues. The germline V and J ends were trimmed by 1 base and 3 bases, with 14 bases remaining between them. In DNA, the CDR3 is TGTGCCAGCAGCTTAGAGCGCAGGGCGAGGACAGATACGCAGTATTTT. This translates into CASSLERRARTDTQYF.

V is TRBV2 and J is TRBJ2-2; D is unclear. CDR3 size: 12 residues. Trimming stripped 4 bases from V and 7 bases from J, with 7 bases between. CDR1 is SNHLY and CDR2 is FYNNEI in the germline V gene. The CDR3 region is CASSGTGGELFF. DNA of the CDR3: TGTGCCAGCAGTGGAACGGGCGGGGAGCTGTTTTTT.

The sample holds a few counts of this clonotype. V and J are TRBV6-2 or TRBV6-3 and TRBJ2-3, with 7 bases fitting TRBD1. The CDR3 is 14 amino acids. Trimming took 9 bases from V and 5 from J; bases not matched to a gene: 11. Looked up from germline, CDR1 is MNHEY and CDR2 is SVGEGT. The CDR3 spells CASRHRQGKDTQYF. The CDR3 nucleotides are TGTGCCAGTCGTCACCGACAGGGAAAAGATACGCAGTATTTT.

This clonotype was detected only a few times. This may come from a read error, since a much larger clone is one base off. The DNA for the CDR3 is TGTGCCAGCAGCGGGGGTAACAATGAGCAGTACTTC. Amino acid sequence: CASSGGNNEQYF. The chain carries TRBV7-3 and TRBJ2-1, with D perhaps assigned TRBD1 or TRBD2 (5 bases each). The J call could be wrong; TRBJ2-7 is a better fit for the DNA end. The CDR3 has 12 residues. Germline lookup yields CDR1 SGHTA and CDR2 FQGTGA.

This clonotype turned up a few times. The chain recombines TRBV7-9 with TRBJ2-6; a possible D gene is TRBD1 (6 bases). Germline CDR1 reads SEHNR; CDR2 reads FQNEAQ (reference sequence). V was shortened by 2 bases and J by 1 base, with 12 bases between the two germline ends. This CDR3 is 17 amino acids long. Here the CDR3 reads CASSLYRDGSGANVLTF. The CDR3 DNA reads TGTGCCAGCAGCTTATACAGGGACGGTTCTGGGGCCAACGTCCTGACTTTC.

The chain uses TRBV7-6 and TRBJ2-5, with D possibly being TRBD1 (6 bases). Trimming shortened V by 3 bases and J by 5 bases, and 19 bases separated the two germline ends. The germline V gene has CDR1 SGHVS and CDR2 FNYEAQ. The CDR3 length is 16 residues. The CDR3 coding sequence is TGTGCCAGCAGCTTGGGGGTTCAGGGGATACGGGAGACCCAGTACTTC. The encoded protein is CASSLGVQGIRETQYF.

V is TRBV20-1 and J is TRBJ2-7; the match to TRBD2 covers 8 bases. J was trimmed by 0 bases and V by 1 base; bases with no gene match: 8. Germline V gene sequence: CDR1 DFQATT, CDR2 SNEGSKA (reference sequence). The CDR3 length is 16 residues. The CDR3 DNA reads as TGCAGTGCTAGAGCCGTGGCGGGGGGCAGCTCCTACGAGCAGTACTTC. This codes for CSARAVAGGSSYEQYF.

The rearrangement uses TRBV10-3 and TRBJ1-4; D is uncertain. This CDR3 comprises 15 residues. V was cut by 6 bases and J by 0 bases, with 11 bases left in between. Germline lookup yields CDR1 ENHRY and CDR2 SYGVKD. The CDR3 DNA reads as TGTGCCATCAGGCCCGGCATAACAACTAATGAAAAACTGTTTTTT. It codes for CAIRPGITTNEKLFF.

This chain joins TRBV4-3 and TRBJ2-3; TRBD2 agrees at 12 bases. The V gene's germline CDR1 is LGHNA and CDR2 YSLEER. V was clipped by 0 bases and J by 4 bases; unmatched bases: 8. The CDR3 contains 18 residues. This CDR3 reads CASSQDSLSSGRADTQYF. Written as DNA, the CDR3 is TGCGCCAGCAGCCAAGATAGTTTGTCTAGCGGGAGGGCAGATACGCAGTATTTT.

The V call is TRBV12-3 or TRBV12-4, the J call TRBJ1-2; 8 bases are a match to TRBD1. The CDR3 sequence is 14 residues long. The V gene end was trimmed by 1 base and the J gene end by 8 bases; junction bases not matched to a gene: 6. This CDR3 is CASSLGQGAKGYTF. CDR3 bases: TGTGCCAGCAGTTTAGGGCAGGGGGCGAAGGGCTACACCTTC.

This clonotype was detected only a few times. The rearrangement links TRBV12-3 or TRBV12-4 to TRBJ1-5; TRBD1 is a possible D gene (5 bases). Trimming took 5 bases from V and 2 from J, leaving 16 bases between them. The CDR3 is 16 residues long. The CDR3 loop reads CASSPAGRGGNQPQHF. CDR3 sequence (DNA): TGTGCCAGCAGTCCGGCAGGTAGGGGTGGCAATCAGCCCCAGCATTTT.

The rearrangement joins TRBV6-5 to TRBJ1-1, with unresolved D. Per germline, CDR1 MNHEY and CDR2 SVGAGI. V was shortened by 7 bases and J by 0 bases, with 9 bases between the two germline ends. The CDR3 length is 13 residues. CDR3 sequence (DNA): TGTGCCAGCACAGGCCCAGTGAACACTGAAGCTTTCTTT. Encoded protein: CASTGPVNTEAFF.

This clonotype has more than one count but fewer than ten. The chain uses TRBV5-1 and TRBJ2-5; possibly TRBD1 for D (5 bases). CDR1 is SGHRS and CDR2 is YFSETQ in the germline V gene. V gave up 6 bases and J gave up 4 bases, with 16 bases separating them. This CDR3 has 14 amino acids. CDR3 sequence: CASTTDSLRETQYF. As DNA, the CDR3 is TGCGCCAGCACCACCGACAGTCTGAGAGAGACCCAGTACTTC. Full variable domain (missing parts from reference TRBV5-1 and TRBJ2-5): KAGVTQTPRYLIKTRGQQVTLSCSPISGHRSVSWYQQTPGQGLQFLFEYFSETQRNKGNFPGRFSGRQFSNSRSEMNVSTLELGDSALYLCASTTDSLRETQYFGPGTRLLVL.

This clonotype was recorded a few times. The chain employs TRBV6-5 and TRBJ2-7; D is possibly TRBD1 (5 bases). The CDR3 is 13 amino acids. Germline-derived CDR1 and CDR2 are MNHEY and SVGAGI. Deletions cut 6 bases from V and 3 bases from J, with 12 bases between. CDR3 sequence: CASRTALIYEQYF. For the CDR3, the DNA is TGTGCCAGCAGGACAGCCCTCATCTACGAGCAGTACTTC.